This is a list of T cell receptor beta chains from one sample in a study of T cell repertoires in cytomegalovirus infection. A single record per CDR3 protein comes from TCRdb applying MiXCR to the reads. Here the sample spans approximately 750,000 distinct CDR3 sequences, less than 40% being singletons. What was sequenced was PBMCs. These receptors originate from a human donor in good health (CMV status not recorded). Some clones in this sample may be carry-over from other donors' samples. Each CDR3 is given with its conserved first and last residue. A D gene is named only where the DNA matches it firmly. The size field is filled for only some rows; it gives once, few, many or a size class.

TRBV6-2/TRBV6-3	-	-	TRBJ1-5	CASSQARGPTRRAPQPQHF	TGTGCCAGCAGTCAGGCAAGGGGTCCCACGCGCAGGGCACCCCAGCCCCAGCATTTT
TRBV28	-	once	TRBJ2-2	CASREGQEIHREPNTGELFF	TGTGCCAGCAGAGAGGGACAAGAGATTCACCGGGAACCGAACACCGGGGAGCTGTTTTTT
TRBV11-2	-	few	TRBJ1-4	CASSLRQAATNEKLFF	TGTGCCAGCAGCTTAAGACAGGCAGCAACTAATGAAAAACTGTTTTTT
TRBV7-2	TRBD2	few	TRBJ2-2	CASSAASGGTGELFF	TGTGCCAGCAGCGCGGCTAGCGGGGGGACCGGGGAGCTGTTTTTT
TRBV7-2	-	few	TRBJ1-6	CASSLDSSPLHF	TGTGCCAGCAGCTTAGATTCTTCACCCCTCCACTTT
TRBV12-3/TRBV12-4	-	-	TRBJ2-5	CASSLGLLGMKTQYF	TGTGCCAGCAGTTTAGGGTTACTAGGAATGAAGACCCAGTACTTC
TRBV19	-	-	TRBJ2-5	CASSIDPGHQETQYF	TGTGCCAGTAGTATAGATCCAGGGCACCAAGAGACCCAGTACTTC
TRBV24-1	-	-	TRBJ2-7	CATSAGPSRGKGEQYF	TGTGCCACCAGTGCCGGACCCAGTCGGGGGAAGGGTGAGCAGTACTTC
TRBV7-8	-	few	TRBJ1-1	CASSEGVREAFF	TGTGCCAGCAGCGAGGGGGTTCGTGAAGCTTTCTTT
TRBV15	TRBD2	-	TRBJ2-7	CATSSPLAADYEQYF	TGTGCCACCAGCAGTCCACTAGCGGCAGACTACGAGCAGTACTTC
TRBV7-6	TRBD2	few	TRBJ2-3	CASSLVLAGGSDTQYF	TGTGCCAGCAGCTTAGTGCTAGCGGGGGGTTCAGATACGCAGTATTTT
TRBV2	-	-	TRBJ1-6	CASRTRDGPDNSPLHF	TGTGCCAGCAGGACCCGGGACGGGCCCGATAATTCACCCCTCCACTTT
TRBV28	TRBD2	-	TRBJ2-3	CASSSPGGPGTDTQYF	TGTGCCAGCAGTTCGCCGGGGGGGCCAGGAACAGATACGCAGTATTTT
TRBV28	-	few	TRBJ2-7	CASSPLTWGLLYEQYF	TGTGCCAGCAGTCCCTTAACTTGGGGCCTTCTCTACGAGCAGTACTTC
TRBV7-9	-	-	TRBJ1-4	CASSPQQGTNEKLFF	TGTGCCAGCAGCCCACAACAGGGCACTAATGAAAAACTGTTTTTT
TRBV19	-	few	TRBJ1-2	CASSTGDGYGYTF	TGTGCCAGTAGTACAGGGGATGGCTATGGCTACACCTTC
TRBV19	-	-	TRBJ1-1	CASSVLGLKTEAFF	TGTGCCAGTAGTGTACTGGGGTTGAAAACTGAAGCTTTCTTT
TRBV6-1	-	-	TRBJ1-1	CASSYTGTVEAFF	TGTGCCAGCAGTTACACGGGGACGGTTGAAGCTTTCTTT
TRBV27	-	-	TRBJ1-6	CASSLALGGNNSPLHF	TGTGCCAGCAGTTTGGCCCTGGGGGGGAATAATTCACCCCTCCACTTT
TRBV11-2	-	-	TRBJ1-4	CASSLWGRETTNEKLFF	TGTGCCAGCAGCTTGTGGGGTCGGGAAACAACTAATGAAAAACTGTTTTTT
TRBV9	-	once	TRBJ2-2	CASSGTSLPGELFF	TGTGCCAGCAGCGGGACCTCTCTGCCCGGGGAGCTGTTTTTT
TRBV19	-	-	TRBJ1-5	CASSMQGYQPQHF	TGTGCCAGTAGTATGCAGGGGTATCAGCCCCAGCATTTT
TRBV19	TRBD2	-	TRBJ2-1	CASSIGISPGLGRNEQFF	TGTGCCAGTAGTATCGGCATCTCCCCGGGACTAGGGAGAAATGAGCAGTTCTTC
TRBV5-1	-	-	TRBJ1-1	CASRSSGQTNTEAFF	TGCGCCAGCAGAAGCTCTGGACAGACCAACACTGAAGCTTTCTTT
TRBV6-5	-	-	TRBJ1-5	CSSSSHSNQPHNF	TGTTCCAGCAGTTCGCATAGCAATCAGCCCCATAATTTT
TRBV6-5	-	few	TRBJ2-7	CASSYSRRAQSYEQYF	TGTGCCAGCAGTTACTCGAGGCGGGCACAATCCTACGAGCAGTACTTC
TRBV19	-	-	TRBJ2-1	CASSLDYQKQFF	TGTGCCAGTAGCCTCGACTATCAAAAGCAGTTCTTC
TRBV29-1	TRBD2	-	TRBJ2-7	CSVSGLGGVRYEQYF	TGCAGCGTTTCCGGGTTGGGGGGGGTTAGATACGAGCAGTACTTC
TRBV7-6	TRBD2	few	TRBJ2-5	CASTTGGGQKYF	TGTGCCAGCACCACGGGGGGGGGCCAGAAGTACTTC
TRBV4-1	-	-	TRBJ2-7	CASSQAGNEQYF	TGCGCCAGCAGCCAAGCAGGGAACGAGCAGTACTTC
TRBV15	-	few	TRBJ2-4	CATSRETVIKNIQYF	TGTGCCACCAGCAGAGAAACCGTAATCAAAAACATTCAGTACTTC
TRBV6-1	-	few	TRBJ2-3	CASRSTGTDTQYF	TGTGCCAGCAGAAGCACAGGCACAGATACGCAGTATTTT
TRBV7-2	TRBD1	many	TRBJ1-1	CASSYGPGGDTEAFF	TGTGCCAGCAGTTACGGTCCAGGGGGAGACACTGAAGCTTTCTTT
TRBV28	-	-	TRBJ1-6	CASSFATGASYNSPLHF	TGTGCCAGCAGTTTCGCTACCGGGGCCTCCTATAATTCACCCCTCCACTTT
TRBV7-2	TRBD1	many	TRBJ2-7	CASSWGQTYEQYF	TGTGCCAGCAGCTGGGGACAGACCTACGAGCAGTACTTC
TRBV7-8	TRBD2	few	TRBJ2-2	CASSLGGLAGATGELFF	TGTGCCAGCAGCTTAGGGGGACTAGCGGGAGCAACCGGGGAGCTGTTTTTT
TRBV28	TRBD1	-	TRBJ2-1	CASSPLGTEYNEQFF	TGTGCCAGCAGTCCCCTAGGGACAGAGTACAATGAGCAGTTCTTC
TRBV15	-	-	TRBJ1-5	CATSLGQRPNQPQHF	TGTGCCACCAGTTTGGGGCAGAGACCCAATCAGCCCCAGCATTTT
TRBV19	-	-	TRBJ1-5	CASTTRSQNQPQHF	TGTGCCAGTACCACAAGGTCTCAGAATCAGCCCCAGCATTTT
TRBV7-9	TRBD1	once	TRBJ2-3	CAGSRGTGRRDTQYF	TGTGCCGGATCAAGAGGGACAGGACGGAGGGATACGCAGTATTTT
TRBV7-6	TRBD1	few	TRBJ1-2	CASSLGDRKANYGYTF	TGTGCCAGCAGCTTGGGGGACAGAAAAGCTAACTATGGCTACACCTTC
TRBV7-6	TRBD1	-	TRBJ1-5	CASSQAPGTGGQPQHF	TGTGCCAGCAGCCAGGCCCCAGGGACAGGGGGTCAGCCCCAGCATTTT
TRBV20-1	TRBD1	-	TRBJ2-6	CSARRGLAAGANVLTF	TGCAGTGCTAGAAGGGGGCTAGCAGCTGGGGCCAACGTCCTGACTTTC
TRBV10-3	TRBD1	few	TRBJ1-1	CAITPTGGSTEAFF	TGTGCCATCACCCCGACAGGGGGAAGCACTGAAGCTTTCTTT
TRBV5-4	-	-	TRBJ2-6	CASSTTGRGANVLTF	TGTGCCAGCAGCACCACAGGGCGTGGGGCCAACGTCCTGACTTTC
TRBV2	TRBD2	few	TRBJ2-4	CASTTSGGLAKNIQYF	TGTGCCAGCACTACTAGCGGGGGACTAGCCAAAAACATTCAGTACTTC
TRBV28	TRBD1	few	TRBJ1-2	CASTPDRVEGYTF	TGTGCCAGCACCCCTGACAGGGTTGAAGGCTACACCTTC